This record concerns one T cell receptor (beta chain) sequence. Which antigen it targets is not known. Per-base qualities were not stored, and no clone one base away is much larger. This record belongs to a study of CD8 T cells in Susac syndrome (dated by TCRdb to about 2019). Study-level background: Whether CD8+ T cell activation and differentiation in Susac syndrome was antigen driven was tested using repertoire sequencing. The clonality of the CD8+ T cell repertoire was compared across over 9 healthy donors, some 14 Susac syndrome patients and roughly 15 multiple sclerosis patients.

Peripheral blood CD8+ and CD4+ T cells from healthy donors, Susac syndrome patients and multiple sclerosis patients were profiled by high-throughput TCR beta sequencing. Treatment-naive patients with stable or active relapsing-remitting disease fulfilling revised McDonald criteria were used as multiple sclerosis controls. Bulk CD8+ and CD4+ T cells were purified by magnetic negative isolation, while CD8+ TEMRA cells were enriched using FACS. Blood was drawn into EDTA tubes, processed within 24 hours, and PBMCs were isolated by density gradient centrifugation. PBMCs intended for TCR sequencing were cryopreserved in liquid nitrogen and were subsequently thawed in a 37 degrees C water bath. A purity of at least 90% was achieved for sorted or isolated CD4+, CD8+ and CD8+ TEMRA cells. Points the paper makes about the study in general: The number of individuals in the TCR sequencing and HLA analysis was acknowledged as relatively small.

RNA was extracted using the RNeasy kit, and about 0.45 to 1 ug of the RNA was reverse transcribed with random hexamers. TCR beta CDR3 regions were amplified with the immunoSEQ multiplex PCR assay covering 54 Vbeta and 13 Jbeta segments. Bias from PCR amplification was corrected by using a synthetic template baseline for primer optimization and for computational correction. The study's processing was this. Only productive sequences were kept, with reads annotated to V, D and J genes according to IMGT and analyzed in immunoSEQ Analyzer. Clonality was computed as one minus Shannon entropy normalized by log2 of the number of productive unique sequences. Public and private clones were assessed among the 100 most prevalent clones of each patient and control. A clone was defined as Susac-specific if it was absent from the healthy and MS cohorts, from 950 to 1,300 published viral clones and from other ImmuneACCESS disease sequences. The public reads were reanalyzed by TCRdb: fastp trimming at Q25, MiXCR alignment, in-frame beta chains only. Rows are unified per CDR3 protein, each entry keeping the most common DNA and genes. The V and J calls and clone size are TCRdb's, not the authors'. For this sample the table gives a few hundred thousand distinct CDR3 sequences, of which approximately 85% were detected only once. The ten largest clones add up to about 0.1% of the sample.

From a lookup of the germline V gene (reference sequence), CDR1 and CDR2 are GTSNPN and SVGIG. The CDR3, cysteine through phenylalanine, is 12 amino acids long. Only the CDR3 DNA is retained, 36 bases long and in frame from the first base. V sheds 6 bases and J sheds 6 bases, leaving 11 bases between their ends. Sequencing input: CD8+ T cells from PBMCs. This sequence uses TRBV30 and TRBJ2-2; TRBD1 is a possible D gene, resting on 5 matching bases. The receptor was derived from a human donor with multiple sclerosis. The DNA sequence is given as TGTGCCTGTTTCTCAGGGTCCGGGGAGCTGTTTTTT. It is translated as CACFSGSGELFF. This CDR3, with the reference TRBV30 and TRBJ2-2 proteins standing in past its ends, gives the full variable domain SQTIHQWPATLVQPVGSPLSLECTVEGTSNPNLYWYRQAAGRGLQLLFYSVGIGQISSEVPQNLSASRPQDRQFILSSKKLLLSDSGFYLCACFSGSGELFFGEGSRLTVL.